Listed below are T cell receptor beta chains from one sample, sequenced in a study of T cell responses to AZD1222 COVID-19 vaccine. TCRdb's table, derived via immunoSEQ multiplex PCR, lists solely in-frame clones and lacks some. The sample comprises 85,000 to 95,000 clones, 90% of which are singletons, and about 8% rests with the top ten. Sequencing used peripheral blood, obtained on day 0 of AZD1222 vaccination. The receptors were sampled from an adult in good health. CDR3s include the opening cysteine and the closing phenylalanine or tryptophan. Clone size is given for some rows only: seen once, a few or many times, or a class if the clone is expanded.

v_call: TRBV13
clone_size: -
cdr3_aa: CASSSRQGRVGNTIYF

v_call: TRBV24-1
clone_size: -
cdr3_aa: CATSDSSGITGELFF

v_call: TRBV6-5
clone_size: -
cdr3_aa: CASGRGGYEQYF

v_call: TRBV5-8
clone_size: -
cdr3_aa: CASHETGGIQETQYF

v_call: TRBV28
clone_size: -
cdr3_aa: CASSFLGQGRSGANVLTF

v_call: TRBV2
clone_size: -
cdr3_aa: CASRDYSGNTIYF

v_call: TRBV14
clone_size: -
cdr3_aa: CASSQNLPGQGDGYTF

v_call: TRBV27
clone_size: once
cdr3_aa: CASSAAGRQMNTEAFF

v_call: TRBV5-5
clone_size: -
cdr3_aa: CASRSLTGASTEAFF

v_call: TRBV19
clone_size: once
cdr3_aa: CASNRESAGNTIYF

v_call: TRBV21-1
clone_size: -
cdr3_aa: CASSNGTGIFSYEQYF

v_call: TRBV6-5
clone_size: -
cdr3_aa: CASVSGGIDYEQYF

v_call: TRBV21-1
clone_size: -
cdr3_aa: CASSKLKNEQYF

v_call: TRBV6-5
clone_size: -
cdr3_aa: CASSYSSGGDQPQHF

v_call: TRBV6-2/TRBV6-3
clone_size: once
cdr3_aa: CASSVSQHQPQHF

v_call: TRBV3-1/TRBV3-2
clone_size: -
cdr3_aa: CASSDSQETQYF

v_call: TRBV27
clone_size: -
cdr3_aa: CASSLWLAGTPHEQYF

v_call: TRBV15
clone_size: -
cdr3_aa: CATSRDHMFYEQYF

v_call: TRBV9
clone_size: -
cdr3_aa: CASSVVGGENSPLHF

v_call: TRBV24-1
clone_size: -
cdr3_aa: CATSELAGGKDTQYF

v_call: TRBV12-5
clone_size: -
cdr3_aa: CASGLATGLTGELFF

v_call: TRBV4-1
clone_size: -
cdr3_aa: CASSQARQGGTYEQYF

v_call: TRBV18
clone_size: -
cdr3_aa: CASSPPKSSYNSPLHF

v_call: TRBV6-4
clone_size: -
cdr3_aa: CASSDSDSGANVLTF

v_call: TRBV5-5
clone_size: -
cdr3_aa: CASRLGAVPSYEQYF

v_call: TRBV5-6
clone_size: few
cdr3_aa: CASSSYGTEAFF

v_call: TRBV27
clone_size: -
cdr3_aa: CASSLMGVNTGELFF

v_call: TRBV12-3/TRBV12-4
clone_size: -
cdr3_aa: CASSFYAYKQYF

v_call: TRBV25-1
clone_size: -
cdr3_aa: CASRDTGGAETNEKLFF

v_call: TRBV14
clone_size: -
cdr3_aa: CASSAYRALGREQYF

v_call: TRBV9
clone_size: -
cdr3_aa: CASSVGLAGGYNEQFF

v_call: TRBV7-2
clone_size: -
cdr3_aa: CASSAGTGTYPTSTDTQYF

v_call: TRBV7-6
clone_size: few
cdr3_aa: CASSLGHSTRTDTQYF

v_call: TRBV7-3
clone_size: -
cdr3_aa: CASSLKGVYNEQFF

v_call: TRBV14
clone_size: -
cdr3_aa: CASSQSWETQYF

v_call: TRBV6-6
clone_size: -
cdr3_aa: CASSRQGAIGETQYF

v_call: TRBV11-3
clone_size: -
cdr3_aa: CASSLGRGDTFYNEQFF

v_call: TRBV27
clone_size: -
cdr3_aa: CASSPEGGRDEQFF